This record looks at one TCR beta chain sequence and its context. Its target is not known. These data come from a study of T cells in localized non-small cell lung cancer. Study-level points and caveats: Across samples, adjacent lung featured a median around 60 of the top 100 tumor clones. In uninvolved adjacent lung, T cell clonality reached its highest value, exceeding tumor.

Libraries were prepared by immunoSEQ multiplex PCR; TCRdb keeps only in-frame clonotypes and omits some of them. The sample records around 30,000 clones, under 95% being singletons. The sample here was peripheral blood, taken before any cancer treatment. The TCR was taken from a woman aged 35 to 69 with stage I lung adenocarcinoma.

The CDR3 DNA reads as TGCGCCAGCAGCTTGGAACCCCAGGTCACGACCGGGGAGCTGTTTTTT. As protein: CASSLEPQVTTGELFF. This chain connects TRBV5-1 to TRBJ2-2; D remains unclear. Trimming shortened V by 0 bases and J by 5 bases, and 14 bases separated the two germline ends. The CDR3 extends over 16 amino acids. Germline lookup yields CDR1 SGHRS and CDR2 YFSETQ.